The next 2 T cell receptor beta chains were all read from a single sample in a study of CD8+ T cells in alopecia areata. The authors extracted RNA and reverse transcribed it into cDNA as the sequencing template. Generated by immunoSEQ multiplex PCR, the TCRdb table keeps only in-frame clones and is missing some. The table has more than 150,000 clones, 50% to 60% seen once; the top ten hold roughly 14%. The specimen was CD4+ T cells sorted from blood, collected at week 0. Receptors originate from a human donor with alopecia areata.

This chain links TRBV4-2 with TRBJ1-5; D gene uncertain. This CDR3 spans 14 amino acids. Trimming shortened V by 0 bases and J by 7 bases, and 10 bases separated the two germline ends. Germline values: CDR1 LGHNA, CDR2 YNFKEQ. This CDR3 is CASSQDRMGQPQHF. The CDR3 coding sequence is TGTGCCAGCAGCCAAGACAGGATGGGACAGCCCCAGCATTTT.

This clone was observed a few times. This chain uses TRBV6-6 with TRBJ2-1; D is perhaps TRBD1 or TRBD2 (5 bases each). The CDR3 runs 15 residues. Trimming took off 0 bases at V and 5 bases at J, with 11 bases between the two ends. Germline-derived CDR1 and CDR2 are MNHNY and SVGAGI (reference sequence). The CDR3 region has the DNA TGTGCCAGCAGTTACTCCCAGGGACGGAACAATGAGCAGTTCTTC. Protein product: CASSYSQGRNNEQFF.